What follows is one T cell receptor (beta chain) and its context. Antigen: not known. This record comes from a study of T cell responses to AZD1222 COVID-19 vaccine. Study-wide results and caveats: Among the donors, most were white British and more were female, and clonal diversity was possibly underestimated. Baseline serology detected seropositivity in only six or seven AZD1222 recipients.

Method: immunoSEQ multiplex PCR; TCRdb's copy keeps in-frame clones and lacks some. The repertoire has around 160,000 clones, approximately 78% of them found once; the top ten carry about 4%. Germline assignment: CDR1 WNHNN and CDR2 SYGVQD (reference sequence). The ends were cut back, 0 bases at V and 4 bases at J, with 12 bases in the middle. CDR3 size: 15 residues. The origin of this receptor is an adult in good health. The sequencing used peripheral blood, collected on day 0 of MenACWY control vaccination. The chain links TRBV10-1 to TRBJ1-2; no firm D call. The CDR3 protein is CASSESGGSPYGYTF. The CDR3 DNA is TGCGCCAGCAGTGAGTCGGGCGGTTCCCCCTATGGCTACACCTTC.